This T cell receptor beta chain was captured by sequencing in a study of cytomegalovirus exposure and HLA in healthy donors. Study results and caveats: Donor immune exposure was known only as CMV serostatus.

In the PCR, 60 Vbeta and 13 Jbeta primers were used. Profiled with immunoSEQ multiplex PCR; TCRdb holds only in-frame clones, not every one. The table has over 150,000 clones, 82% seen once; the top ten hold 6% to 8%. On this clone: What it binds is not known.

This CDR3 region has 10 residues. Germline CDR1 MDHEN, CDR2 SYDVKM. The V end lost 10 bases, the J end lost 8 bases, and 10 bases lay between the germline ends. The V gene is TRBV28, the J gene TRBJ2-3; weak D call: TRBD1 (5 bases). The specimen was PBMCs. This receptor was identified in a woman aged 50 to 60 in good health and CMV-seropositive. CDR3 protein: CATYQGTQYF. The CDR3 DNA is TGTGCCACCTATCAGGGTACGCAGTATTTT. The entire variable domain, with the rest obtained from reference TRBV28 and TRBJ2-3, is as follows: DVKVTQSSRYLVKRTGEKVFLECVQDMDHENMFWYRQDPGLGLRLIYFSYDVKMKEKGDIPEGYSVSREKKERFSLILESASTNQTSMYLCATYQGTQYFGPGTRLTVL.